The present T cell receptor (gamma chain) was sequenced within a study of Vδ1+ human thymocytes (dated by TCRdb to 2016 to 2019). About the study as a whole: As a data resource, the study described the mRNA-level TRG and TRD CDR3 repertoires of highly purified Vdelta1+ thymocytes obtained from young children. Validation of the multiplex-based CDR3 amplicon strategy against 5'RACE-based CDR3 amplicon generation methods had been performed previously. The study at large found these results: Thymic TRG and TRD repertoires appeared highly polyclonal with Gaussian CDR3 length distributions, unlike oligoclonal peripheral blood repertoires. Although sort purity was high, about 22% of thymic TRD sequences were Vdelta2 (with a few Vdelta3), in contrast to the peripheral blood Vdelta1+ controls. Because no clustering by age or sex was seen, donors were not stratified by age or sex in the analyses. Numerous TRG clonotypes were shared among donors (up to about 6.9x10^3), while TRD repertoires were essentially private (a maximum of roughly 120 shared). Because unexpected Vdelta2 sequences could lead to misinterpretation of bulk repertoire data, the authors recommended using highly purified populations and single-cell validation.

RNA extraction was performed with the RNeasy mini kit, and reverse transcription was done with Superscript III. To generate the CDR3 amplicons, a multiplex PCR was run using pooled V-gene forward primers together with a constant-region reverse primer that carried Illumina adaptor overhangs. After gel purification, the amplicons were indexed with Nextera index primers during eight to nine additional PCR cycles and then purified using AMPure XP beads. Libraries were sequenced on an Illumina MiSeq with paired-end 250 bp reads, dual indexing and around 20% PhiX spike-in. As for the original processing: FastQC was used to check read quality, and ea-utils fastq-join was used to merge TRG read pairs. Annotation of sequences was performed with IMGT/HighV-QUEST, only productive sequences with unambiguous V-gene assignment were retained, and clonotypes were defined by identical CDR3 sequence. Downstream analysis used VDJtools 1.1.1, tcR 2.2.3, Treemap and vegan Shannon diversity in R 3.4.4. TCRdb reanalyzed the public reads with the CATT caller, and identical DNA sequences were merged afterwards. TCRdb's processing, not the authors' own work, is the source of the V and J calls. Counted in this sample were more than 25,000 gamma-chain clones; over 15% of them appeared once. The ten largest clonotypes hold under 2% of the sample.

From its cysteine to its phenylalanine, the CDR3 spans 11 amino acids. The CDR3 DNA has 33 bases and is translated from base 1. CDR1 is given as GITISATS and CDR2 as ISYDGTV, both from the germline V gene (reference sequence). The V end gives up 0 bases and the J end 12 bases, leaving 5 bases in the junction not matched to a gene. Thymic samples were depleted of alphabeta T cells, then CD3+ TCRVdelta1+ TCRVdelta2- thymocytes were FACS-sorted. Sorted Vdelta1+ thymocyte purity ranged from about 96% to 99.6%. The thymic specimens were obtained from fewer than ten paediatric patients, aged about 5 days to 17 months, who were having corrective cardiac surgery. After the thymic tissue was dispersed, mononuclear cells were isolated using a Histopaque-1077 density gradient. The staining antibodies were anti-TCRVdelta1 clone TS8.2, anti-TCRVdelta2 clone B6, anti-CD3 clone HIT3a and anti-TCRalphabeta clone IP26.

This clone is categorized as medium-sized (0.01 to 0.1%). Its antigen remains undetermined. No base quality values were provided; no much bigger clone lies one nucleotide off. What was sequenced was Vdelta1+ gamma-delta thymocytes from the thymus. The label giving this sample's cell subset or site can be read as: FACS-sorted CD3+ TCRalphabeta- TCRVdelta1+ TCRVdelta2- thymocytes. The V gene is TRGV9 and the J gene is TRGJ1 or TRGJ2. The TCR originated in a boy in the first two years of life who had congenital heart surgery. The DNA sequence is as follows: TGTGCCTTGTGGGAGGTGACGTGGAAACTCTTT. It codes for CALWEVTWKLF.